What follows describes a single T cell receptor beta chain. Its antigen is undetermined. What was sequenced were expressed TCRB transcripts, since all of the isolated RNA had been reverse transcribed. Some clones are missing from TCRdb's copy, which holds only in-frame ones; the method was immunoSEQ multiplex PCR. The sample lists more than 300,000 clones; 10% to 15% were seen once. The CDR3 has 16 residues. Germline trimming cut 5 bases from V and 8 bases from J; bases unmatched to any gene: 15. Germline V CDR1 and CDR2: LNHDA, SQIVND (reference sequence). Sorted CD4+ subsets: naive, central memory, regulatory, stem cell-like memory (CD45RO/CCR7/CD25/CD127/CD95/CD27 panel). This record belongs to a study of beta chain features in type 1 diabetes. Study-wide points: Any role of HLA type in TCRB rearrangement remained unresolved here.

The TCR originated in a man between 18 and 29 years old in good health. The specimen was naive CD4+ T cells from blood. The chain joins TRBV19 to TRBJ2-1; TRBD1 matches 7 bases. DNA for the CDR3: TGTGCCAGTAGTTTTTTCGACAGGGCACATAGCGATGAGCAGTTCTTC. Amino acid sequence: CASSFFDRAHSDEQFF.